This T cell receptor beta chain was obtained from a study of T cell responses to AZD1222 COVID-19 vaccine. General study points: Vaccine-related CD4 TCRs covered spike, predominating at 160-218 and 743-854. Samples come after the peak T cell response, not at day 14. Only 5 or 6 AZD1222 recipients tested seropositive at baseline.

Some clones are missing from TCRdb's copy, which holds only in-frame ones; the method was immunoSEQ multiplex PCR. The sample has more than 80,000 clones; less than 95% are singletons. Concerning this clone: Its matching antigen is unknown.

Per germline, CDR1 SQVTM and CDR2 ANQGSEA. V lost 5 bases and J lost 0, with 13 bases in between. The CDR3 runs to 14 residues. Combined were second doses at about 4 or about 12 weeks. The TCR sequence derives from an adult who received the AZD1222 COVID-19 vaccine. The J gene is TRBJ1-1, the V gene TRBV29-1, with D maybe TRBD1 (5 bases). The source was peripheral blood, collected 28 days after the second AZD1222 dose. The CDR3 here is CSVPDNIVNTEAFF. As DNA, the CDR3 is TGCAGCGTTCCGGACAATATAGTGAACACTGAAGCTTTCTTT.